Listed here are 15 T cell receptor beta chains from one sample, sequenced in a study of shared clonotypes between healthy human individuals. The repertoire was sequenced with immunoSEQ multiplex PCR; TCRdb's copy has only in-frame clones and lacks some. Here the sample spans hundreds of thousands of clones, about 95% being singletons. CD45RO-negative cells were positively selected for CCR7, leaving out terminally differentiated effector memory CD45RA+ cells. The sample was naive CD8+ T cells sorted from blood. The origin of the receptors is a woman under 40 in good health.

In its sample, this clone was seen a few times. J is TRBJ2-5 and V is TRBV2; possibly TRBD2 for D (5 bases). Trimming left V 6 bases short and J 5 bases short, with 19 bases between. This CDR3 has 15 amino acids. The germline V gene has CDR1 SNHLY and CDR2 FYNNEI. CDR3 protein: CASSETGFGVETQYF. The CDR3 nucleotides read TGTGCCAGCAGCGAAACGGGATTTGGGGTGGAGACCCAGTACTTC.

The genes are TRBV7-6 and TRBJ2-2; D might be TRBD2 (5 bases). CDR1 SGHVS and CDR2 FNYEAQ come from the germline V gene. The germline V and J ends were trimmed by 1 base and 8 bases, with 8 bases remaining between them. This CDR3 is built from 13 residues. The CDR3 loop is CASSLDRGGELFF. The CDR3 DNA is TGTGCCAGCAGCTTAGATCGGGGAGGGGAGCTGTTTTTT.

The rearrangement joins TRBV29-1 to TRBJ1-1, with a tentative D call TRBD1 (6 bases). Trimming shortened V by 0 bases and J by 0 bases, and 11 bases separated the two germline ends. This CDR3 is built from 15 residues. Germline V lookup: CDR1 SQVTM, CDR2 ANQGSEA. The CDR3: CSVEDLGGLNTEAFF. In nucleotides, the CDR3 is TGCAGCGTTGAAGATCTAGGGGGTTTGAACACTGAAGCTTTCTTT.

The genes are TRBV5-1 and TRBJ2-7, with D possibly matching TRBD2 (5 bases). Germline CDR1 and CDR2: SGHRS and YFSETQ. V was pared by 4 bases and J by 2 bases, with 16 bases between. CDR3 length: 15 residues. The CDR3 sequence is CASSPNVDSTYEQYF. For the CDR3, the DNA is TGCGCCAGCAGCCCAAATGTGGACTCCACCTACGAGCAGTACTTC.

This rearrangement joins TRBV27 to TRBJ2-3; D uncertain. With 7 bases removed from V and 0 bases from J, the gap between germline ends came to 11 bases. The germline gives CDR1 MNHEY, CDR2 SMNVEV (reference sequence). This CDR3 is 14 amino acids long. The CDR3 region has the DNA TGTGCCAGCACCCATACTTCTAGCACAGATACGCAGTATTTT. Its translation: CASTHTSSTDTQYF.

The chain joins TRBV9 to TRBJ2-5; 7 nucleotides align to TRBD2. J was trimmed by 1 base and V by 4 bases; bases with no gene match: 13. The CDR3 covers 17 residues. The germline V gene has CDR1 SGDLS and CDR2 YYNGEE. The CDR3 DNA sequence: TGTGCCAGCAGCCCCCGTTTAGCGGGTGGGAGCCAAGAGACCCAGTACTTC. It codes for CASSPRLAGGSQETQYF.

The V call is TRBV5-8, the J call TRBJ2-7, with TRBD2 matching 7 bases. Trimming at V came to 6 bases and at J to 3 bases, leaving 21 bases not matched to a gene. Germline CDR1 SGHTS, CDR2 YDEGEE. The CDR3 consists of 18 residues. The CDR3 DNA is TGTGCCAGCATCCTGTTGGGAGGGATCGGCGGGAGATTCTACGAGCAGTACTTC. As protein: CASILLGGIGGRFYEQYF.

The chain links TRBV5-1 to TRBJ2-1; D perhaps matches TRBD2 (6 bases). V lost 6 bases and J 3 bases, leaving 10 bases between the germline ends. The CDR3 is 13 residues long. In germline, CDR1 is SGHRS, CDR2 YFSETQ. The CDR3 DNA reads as TGCGCCAGCATTTTCGGGAGCTACAATGAGCAGTTCTTC. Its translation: CASIFGSYNEQFF.

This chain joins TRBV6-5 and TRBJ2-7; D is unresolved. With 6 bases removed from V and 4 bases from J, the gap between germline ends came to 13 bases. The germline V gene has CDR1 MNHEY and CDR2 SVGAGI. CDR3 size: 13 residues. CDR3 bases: TGTGCCAGCAGCCCGGAAACCTCATACGAGCAGTACTTC. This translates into CASSPETSYEQYF.

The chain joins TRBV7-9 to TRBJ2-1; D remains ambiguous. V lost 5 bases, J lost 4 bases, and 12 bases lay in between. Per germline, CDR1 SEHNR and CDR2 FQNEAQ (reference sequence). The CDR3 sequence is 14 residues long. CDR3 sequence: CASSPVGIYNEQFF. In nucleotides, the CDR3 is TGTGCCAGCAGCCCTGTGGGGATATACAATGAGCAGTTCTTC. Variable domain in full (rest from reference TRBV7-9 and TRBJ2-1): DTGVSQNPRHKITKRGQNVTFRCDPISEHNRLYWYRQTLGQGPEFLTYFQNEAQLEKSRLLSDRFSAERPKGSFSTLEIQRTEQGDSAMYLCASSPVGIYNEQFFGPGTRLTVL.

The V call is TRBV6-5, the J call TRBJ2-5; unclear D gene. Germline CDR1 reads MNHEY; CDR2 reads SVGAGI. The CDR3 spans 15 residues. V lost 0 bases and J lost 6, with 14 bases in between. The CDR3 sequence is CASSYSTTSWKTQYF. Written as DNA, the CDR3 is TGTGCCAGCAGTTACTCGACGACGAGTTGGAAGACCCAGTACTTC.

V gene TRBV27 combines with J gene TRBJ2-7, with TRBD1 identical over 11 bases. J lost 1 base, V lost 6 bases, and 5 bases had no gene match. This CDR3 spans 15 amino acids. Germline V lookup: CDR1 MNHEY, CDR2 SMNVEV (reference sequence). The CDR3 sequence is CASSGQGAISYEQYF. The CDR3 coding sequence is TGTGCCAGCAGCGGACAGGGGGCGATATCCTACGAGCAGTACTTC.

The CDR3 region is CASTWTENTGELFF. The CDR3 coding sequence is TGCGCCAGCACTTGGACGGAGAACACCGGGGAGCTGTTTTTT. V gene TRBV10-2 combines with J gene TRBJ2-2, with D unresolved. V was cut by 7 bases and J by 1 base, with 10 bases left in between. This CDR3 is 14 amino acids long. The germline CDR1 and CDR2 sequences are WSHSY and SAAADI.

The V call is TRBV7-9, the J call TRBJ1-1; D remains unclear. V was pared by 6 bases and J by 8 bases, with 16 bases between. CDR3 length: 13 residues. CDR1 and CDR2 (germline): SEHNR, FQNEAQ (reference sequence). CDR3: CASRGSGPWEAFF. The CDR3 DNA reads TGTGCCAGCAGGGGGTCGGGCCCTTGGGAAGCTTTCTTT. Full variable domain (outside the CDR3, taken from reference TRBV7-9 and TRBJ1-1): DTGVSQNPRHKITKRGQNVTFRCDPISEHNRLYWYRQTLGQGPEFLTYFQNEAQLEKSRLLSDRFSAERPKGSFSTLEIQRTEQGDSAMYLCASRGSGPWEAFFGQGTRLTVV.

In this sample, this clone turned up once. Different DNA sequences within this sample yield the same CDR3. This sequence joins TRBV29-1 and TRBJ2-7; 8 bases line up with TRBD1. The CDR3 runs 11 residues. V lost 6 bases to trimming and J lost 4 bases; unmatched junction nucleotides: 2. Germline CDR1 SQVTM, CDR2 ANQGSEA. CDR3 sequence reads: CSVDRGYEQYF. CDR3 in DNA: TGCAGCGTCGACAGGGGATACGAGCAGTACTTC.